This T cell receptor (beta chain) was sequenced for a study of blood T cell repertoires in COVID-19. CDR3 size: 15 residues. Germline V gives CDR1 SGHNT, CDR2 YYREEE (reference sequence). Trimming removed 2 bases at V and 7 bases at J, with 13 bases between. This clone occurred a few times. All enrollees were about 18 to 100 years old and from about 25 US areas. The table came from immunoSEQ multiplex PCR; TCRdb's copy has only in-frame clones and leaves some out. There are approximately 270,000 clones in the sample; 85% to 90% occur only once, and about 1.7% lies in the top ten. This TCR came from a man aged 40-55 years who had recovered from COVID-19. Sequencing used PBMCs or T cells enriched from blood (not recorded which). The V and J genes are TRBV5-4 and TRBJ1-6; D gene unclear. Here the CDR3 DNA reads TGTGCCAGCAGCTTCGGGCCCGCGGGGAATTCACCCCTCCACTTT. Translation gives CASSFGPAGNSPLHF.